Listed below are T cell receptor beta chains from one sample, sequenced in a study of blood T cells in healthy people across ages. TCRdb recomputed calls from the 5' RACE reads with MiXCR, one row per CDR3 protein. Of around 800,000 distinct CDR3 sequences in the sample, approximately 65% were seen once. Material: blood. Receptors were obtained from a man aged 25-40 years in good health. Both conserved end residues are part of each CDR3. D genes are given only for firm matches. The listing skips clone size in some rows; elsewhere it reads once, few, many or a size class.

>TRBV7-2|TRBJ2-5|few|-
CASSLRGSGEETQYF
TGTGCCAGCAGCTTACGAGGTTCTGGGGAAGAGACCCAGTACTTC
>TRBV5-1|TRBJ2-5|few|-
CASSREAQETQYF
TGCGCCAGCTCCCGAGAGGCCCAAGAGACCCAGTACTTC
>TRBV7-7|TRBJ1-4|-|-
CASSLARDSKNEKLFF
TGTGCCAGCAGCTTAGCGCGAGACAGTAAGAATGAAAAACTGTTTTTT
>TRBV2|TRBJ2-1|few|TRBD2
CASSDGGGHTMMQFF
TGTGCCAGCAGTGACGGGGGGGGACACACAATGATGCAGTTCTTC
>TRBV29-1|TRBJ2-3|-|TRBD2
CSAGLAGGLGDTQYF
TGCAGCGCCGGACTAGCGGGGGGACTAGGAGATACGCAGTATTTT
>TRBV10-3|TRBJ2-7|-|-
CAILGSSREQYF
TGTGCCATCCTCGGCAGTTCCCGCGAGCAGTACTTC
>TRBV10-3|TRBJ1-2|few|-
CAISEGLGANYGYTF
TGTGCCATCAGTGAAGGTTTGGGCGCAAACTATGGCTACACCTTC
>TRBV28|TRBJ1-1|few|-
CASSFFQGISTEAFF
TGTGCCAGCAGTTTTTTTCAGGGAATTTCAACTGAAGCTTTCTTT
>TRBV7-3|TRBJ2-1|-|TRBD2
CASSFGGAWEEQFF
TGTGCCAGCAGCTTCGGGGGGGCCTGGGAGGAGCAGTTCTTC
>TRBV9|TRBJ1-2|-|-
CASSVDEGRSYGYTF
TGTGCCAGCAGCGTAGACGAAGGGAGGAGCTATGGCTACACCTTC
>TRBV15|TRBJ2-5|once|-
CATSRGVPFRTQYF
TGTGCCACCAGCAGAGGAGTCCCATTTCGGACCCAGTACTTC
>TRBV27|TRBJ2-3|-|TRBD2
CASSWNPSGPQMQYF
TGTGCCAGCAGTTGGAATCCTAGCGGCCCGCAGATGCAGTATTTT
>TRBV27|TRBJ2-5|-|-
CASSRQAKETQYF
TGTGCCAGCAGTCGACAGGCCAAAGAGACCCAGTACTTC
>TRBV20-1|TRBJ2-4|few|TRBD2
CSARLGLAGATRNIQYF
TGCAGTGCTAGACTAGGACTAGCGGGGGCGACGAGAAACATTCAGTACTTC
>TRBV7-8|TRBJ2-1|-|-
CASSLVGVEGYNEQFF
TGTGCCAGCAGCTTAGTTGGTGTTGAGGGTTACAATGAGCAGTTCTTC
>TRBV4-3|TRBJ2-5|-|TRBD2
CASSQYSGGQETQYF
TGCGCCAGCAGCCAATATAGCGGGGGCCAAGAGACCCAGTACTTC
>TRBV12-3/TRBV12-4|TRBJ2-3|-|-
CASSLAGALDTQYF
TGTGCCAGCAGTTTAGCGGGGGCGTTAGATACGCAGTATTTT
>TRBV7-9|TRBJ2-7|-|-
CASSLDIGSYEQYF
TGTGCCAGCAGCTTAGATATAGGCTCCTACGAGCAGTACTTC
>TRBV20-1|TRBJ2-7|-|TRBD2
CSALRLAGYDEQYF
TGCAGTGCCCTAAGACTAGCGGGGTACGACGAGCAGTACTTC
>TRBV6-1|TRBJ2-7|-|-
CASSEVGSEQYF
TGTGCCAGCAGTGAAGTCGGTTCCGAGCAGTACTTC
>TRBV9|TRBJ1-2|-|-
CASSVGNRVQMGYTF
TGTGCCAGCAGCGTAGGAAACAGGGTACAGATGGGCTACACCTTC
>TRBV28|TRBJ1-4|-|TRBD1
CASSRSGTGVNGKLFF
TGTGCCAGCAGTCGATCCGGGACAGGGGTTAATGGAAAACTGTTTTTT
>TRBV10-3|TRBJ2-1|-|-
CAIRDTGLEQFF
TGTGCCATCAGGGATACAGGGCTTGAGCAGTTCTTC
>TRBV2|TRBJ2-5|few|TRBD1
CASSGQGVKETQYF
TGTGCCAGCTCGGGACAGGGGGTGAAAGAGACCCAGTACTTC
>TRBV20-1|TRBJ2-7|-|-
CSAGGDSQSYEQYF
TGCAGTGCAGGGGGGGACAGCCAATCCTACGAGCAGTACTTC
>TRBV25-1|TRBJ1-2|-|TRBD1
CASSELTGGAPDGYTF
TGTGCCAGCAGTGAACTGACAGGGGGCGCCCCGGATGGCTACACCTTC
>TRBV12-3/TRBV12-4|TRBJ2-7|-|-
CASTLTAGLLFNEQYF
TGTGCCAGCACCCTCACCGCAGGGTTACTGTTCAATGAGCAGTACTTC
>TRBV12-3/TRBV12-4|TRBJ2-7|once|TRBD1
CASSPGTGVFYEQYF
TGTGCCAGCAGCCCCGGGACAGGGGTATTCTACGAGCAGTACTTC
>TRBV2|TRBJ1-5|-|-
CASFVAASCNQPQHF
TGTGCCAGCTTCGTAGCAGCCTCCTGCAATCAGCCCCAGCATTTT
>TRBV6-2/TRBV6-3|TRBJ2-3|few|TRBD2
CASIASPWLAEDTQYF
TGTGCCAGCATCGCAAGTCCGTGGCTAGCGGAAGATACGCAGTATTTT
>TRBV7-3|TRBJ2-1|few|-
CASSPRRGESNEQFF
TGTGCCAGCAGCCCCCGGAGGGGAGAGTCGAATGAGCAGTTCTTC
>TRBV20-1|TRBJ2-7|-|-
CSAQGGGTLYEQYF
TGCAGTGCTCAAGGGGGGGGAACCCTCTACGAGCAGTACTTC
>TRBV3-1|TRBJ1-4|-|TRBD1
CASGGQGLEKLFF
TGTGCCAGCGGGGGACAGGGTCTTGAAAAACTGTTTTTT
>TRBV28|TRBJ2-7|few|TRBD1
CASRGTGGSGEQYF
TGTGCCAGCAGGGGGACAGGGGGCTCGGGAGAGCAGTACTTC
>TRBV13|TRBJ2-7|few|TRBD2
CASSTSRGEGLYEQYF
TGTGCCAGCAGCACCTCTCGGGGGGAGGGACTCTACGAGCAGTACTTC
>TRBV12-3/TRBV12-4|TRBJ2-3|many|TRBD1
CASASVGDSDAQTSTDTQYF
TGTGCCAGCGCCTCAGTGGGGGACAGCGACGCTCAAACCTCCACAGATACGCAGTATTTT
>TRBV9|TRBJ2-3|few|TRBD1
CASSTRTGTSTDTQYF
TGTGCCAGCAGCACCCGGACAGGGACTAGCACAGATACGCAGTATTTT